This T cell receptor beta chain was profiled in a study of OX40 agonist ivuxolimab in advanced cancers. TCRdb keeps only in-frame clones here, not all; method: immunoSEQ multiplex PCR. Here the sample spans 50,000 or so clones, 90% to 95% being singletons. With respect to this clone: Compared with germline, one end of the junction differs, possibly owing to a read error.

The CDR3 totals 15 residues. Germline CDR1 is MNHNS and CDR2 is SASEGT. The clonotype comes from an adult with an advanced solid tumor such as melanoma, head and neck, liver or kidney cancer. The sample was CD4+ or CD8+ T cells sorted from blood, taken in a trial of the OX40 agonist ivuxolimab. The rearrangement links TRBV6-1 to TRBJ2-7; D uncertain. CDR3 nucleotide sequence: TGTGCCGGCAGTTCGCAGCCCGTAAGCTCCTACGAGCAGTACTTC. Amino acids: CAGSSQPVSSYEQYF.